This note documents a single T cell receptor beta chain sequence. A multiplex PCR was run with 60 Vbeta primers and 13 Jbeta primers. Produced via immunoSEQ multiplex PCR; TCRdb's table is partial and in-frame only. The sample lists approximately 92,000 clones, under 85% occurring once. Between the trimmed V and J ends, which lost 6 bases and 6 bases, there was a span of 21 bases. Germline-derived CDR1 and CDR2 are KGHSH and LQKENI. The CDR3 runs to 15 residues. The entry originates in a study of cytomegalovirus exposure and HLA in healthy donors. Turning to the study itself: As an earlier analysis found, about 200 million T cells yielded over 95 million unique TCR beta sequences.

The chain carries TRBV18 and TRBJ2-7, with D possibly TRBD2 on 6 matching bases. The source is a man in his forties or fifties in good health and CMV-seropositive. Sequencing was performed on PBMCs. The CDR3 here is CASSSGGSNTAEQYF. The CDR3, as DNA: TGTGCCAGCTCCTCCGGAGGGAGTAACACGGCCGAGCAGTACTTC. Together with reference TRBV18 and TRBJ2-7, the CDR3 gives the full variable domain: NAGVMQNPRHLVRRRGQEARLRCSPMKGHSHVYWYRQLPEEGLKFMVYLQKENIIDESGMPKERFSAEFPKEGPSILRIQQVVRGDSAAYFCASSSGGSNTAEQYFGPGTRLTVT.